The 13 T cell receptor beta chains presented below share a single source sample, sequenced in a study of TIL therapy for anti-PD-1-resistant metastatic lung cancer. This was the immunoSEQ v3 assay. Sequencing was performed with immunoSEQ multiplex PCR; in TCRdb, only in-frame clones are kept and a portion is missing. The sample has roughly 60,000 clones; less than 85% are singletons. The time point denotes: pre-treatment sample, taken before nivolumab and TIL therapy. Sequencing used blood, obtained at baseline. These receptors came from a person aged 25 to 80 with non-small cell lung cancer.

The chain employs TRBV4-3 and TRBJ2-1; a weak D match, TRBD1 (5 bases). Trimming shortened V by 8 bases and J by 7 bases, and 12 bases separated the two germline ends. This CDR3 spans 12 amino acids. Germline values: CDR1 LGHNA, CDR2 YSLEER. This CDR3 reads CASGAMGNEQFF. The CDR3 DNA sequence: TGCGCCAGCGGGGCTATGGGGAATGAGCAGTTCTTC.

This clone turned up a few times. CDR3 region: CASSDLTGYYGYTF. DNA for the CDR3: TGTGCCAGCAGTGATCTAACAGGATACTATGGCTACACCTTC. The chain has TRBV2 and TRBJ1-2, with D perhaps matching TRBD1 (5 bases). The V gene's germline CDR1 is SNHLY and CDR2 FYNNEI. The V end lost 3 bases, the J end lost 3 bases, and 11 bases lay between the germline ends. The CDR3 sequence is 14 residues long. Complete variable domain (other parts from reference TRBV2 and TRBJ1-2): EPEVTQTPSHQVTQMGQEVILRCVPISNHLYFYWYRQILGQKVEFLVSFYNNEISEKSEIFDDQFSVERPDGSNFTLKIRSTKLEDSAMYFCASSDLTGYYGYTFGSGTRLTVV.

Only a few counts were recorded for this clone. The chain is built from TRBV2 and TRBJ1-4, with D possibly TRBD1 on 6 matching bases. Germline lookup yields CDR1 SNHLY and CDR2 FYNNEI. This CDR3 comprises 16 residues. V lost 2 bases, J lost 8 bases, and 18 bases lay in between. The CDR3 here is CASSEFTGLSGEKLFF. The CDR3 bases are TGTGCCAGCAGTGAATTTACAGGGCTAAGTGGAGAAAAACTGTTTTTT.

This clone was recorded only once. The chain carries TRBV7-9 and TRBJ2-7; no definite D call. Germline lookup yields CDR1 SEHNR and CDR2 FQNEAQ (reference sequence). The V gene lost 5 bases and the J gene lost 4 bases, with 9 bases spanning the gap. CDR3 length equals 12 residues. The CDR3 here is CASSGLGYEQYF. In DNA, the CDR3 is TGTGCCAGCAGCGGCCTAGGGTACGAGCAGTACTTC.

This chain links TRBV5-6 with TRBJ2-2; D gene ambiguous. Germline assignment: CDR1 SGHDT and CDR2 YYEEEE. Trimming pared 2 bases from V and 3 bases from J, leaving 2 bases between. CDR3 length equals 12 residues. The CDR3 region is CASSFHTGELFF. DNA of the CDR3: TGTGCCAGCAGCTTTCACACCGGGGAGCTGTTTTTT.

This CDR3 reads CASSSGTGLTNYGYTF. The CDR3 nucleotides are TGTGCCAGCAGCTCCGGGACAGGGCTTACTAACTATGGCTACACCTTC. This chain connects TRBV5-6 to TRBJ1-2; 9 bases are a match to TRBD1. V lost 3 bases and J lost 0; bases outside the gene matches: 6. Germline V gives CDR1 SGHDT, CDR2 YYEEEE. CDR3 size: 16 residues.

This clone was seen more than once but under ten times. The chain has TRBV2 and TRBJ1-3; D ambiguous. CDR3 length: 13 amino acids. The V gene's germline CDR1 is SNHLY and CDR2 FYNNEI. Between the trimmed V and J ends, which lost 4 bases and 9 bases, there was a span of 13 bases. Written as DNA, the CDR3 is TGTGCCAGCAGTGTGAGGGTTCGCAGCACCATATATTTT. Translating gives CASSVRVRSTIYF.

The genes are TRBV28 and TRBJ2-7; no clear D gene. This CDR3 is 11 amino acids long. Trimming took 7 bases from V and 4 from J, leaving 8 bases between them. Germline V gives CDR1 MDHEN, CDR2 SYDVKM. The chain's CDR3 is CASNSGYEQYF. The DNA for the CDR3 is TGTGCCAGCAACTCCGGTTACGAGCAGTACTTC.

This clone showed up just a few times. Written as DNA, the CDR3 is TGTGCCAGCAGCAATCCTCGAGAGGGAGGGCGAGCCGGGGAGCTGTTTTTT. This gives the protein CASSNPREGGRAGELFF. This chain uses TRBV21-1 with TRBJ2-2; TRBD2 was called by the table and not checked on the DNA. TRBV21-1 is a pseudogene. The CDR3 runs 17 residues.

This chain joins TRBV19 and TRBJ2-2, with D perhaps matching TRBD1 or TRBD2 (5 bases each). Trimming removed 5 bases at V and 4 bases at J, with 14 bases between. The CDR3 is 15 residues long. Germline V CDR1 and CDR2: LNHDA, SQIVND (reference sequence). The CDR3 is CASSAAGRVTGELFF. CDR3 sequence (DNA): TGTGCCAGTAGTGCGGCAGGGAGAGTCACCGGGGAGCTGTTTTTT. Full variable domain (missing parts from reference TRBV19 and TRBJ2-2): DGGITQSPKYLFRKEGQNVTLSCEQNLNHDAMYWYRQDPGQGLRLIYYSQIVNDFQKGDIAEGYSVSREKKESFPLTVTSAQKNPTAFYLCASSAAGRVTGELFFGEGSRLTVL.

In this sample, this clone turned up once. The V call is TRBV11-3, the J call TRBJ2-5; D unclear. Trimming cost V 5 bases and J 4 bases, with 11 bases left between them. Per the germline V gene, CDR1 is SGHNT and CDR2 is YENEEA. The CDR3 loop spans 13 amino acids. This chain's CDR3 is CASSLNPGETQYF. For the CDR3, the DNA is TGTGCCAGCAGCCTAAACCCTGGAGAGACCCAGTACTTC.

This clone has just a few counts. V usage is TRBV25-1 and J usage is TRBJ1-2; 9 bases are a match to TRBD1. The V segment lost 5 bases and the J segment 3 bases; nucleotides outside the gene matches: 4. This CDR3 region has 14 residues. The V gene's germline CDR1 is MGHDK and CDR2 SYGVNS. In DNA form, the CDR3 reads TGTGCCAGCAGTTGGGACAGGGTAGACTATGGCTACACCTTC. It specifies CASSWDRVDYGYTF.

This clone has a handful of counts. V gene TRBV18 combines with J gene TRBJ1-1; unclear D gene. The CDR3 is 12 amino acids. The V gene's germline CDR1 is KGHSH and CDR2 LQKENI. Trimming stripped 3 bases from V and 5 bases from J, with 7 bases between. The CDR3 coding sequence is TGTGCCAGCTCACCCGGAAGTACTGAAGCTTTCTTT. Encoded protein: CASSPGSTEAFF.